These 27 T cell receptor beta chains were all obtained from the same sample, sequenced in a study of T-cell reconstitution after alpha-beta-depleted transplantation in children. Unique molecular identifiers were incorporated during preparation of the TCRbeta library. TCRdb analysed the PCR reads with MiXCR anew, one entry per CDR3 protein. The repertoire consists of 440,000 or so distinct CDR3 sequences, with around two fifths occurring once and the leading ten covering roughly a quarter. The sample in question was PBMCs, obtained before TCRalphabeta/CD19-depleted stem cell transplant. These receptors originate from a girl aged 2 to 10 with aplastic anemia, due to receive a stem cell transplant.

This clonotype has just a few counts. An end of the junction differs from the germline gene, which may be a read error. The V call is TRBV7-9, the J call TRBJ2-5; D perhaps matches TRBD2 (6 bases). CDR1 and CDR2 (germline): SEHNR, FQNEAQ (reference sequence). The CDR3 spans 12 residues. The CDR3 coding sequence is TGTGCCAGCAGCTTAACTGGGAGGTCTCTAGATTTC. It translates to CASSLTGRSLDF.

The chain links TRBV10-3 to TRBJ1-4; D gene uncertain. The CDR3 contains 15 residues. V lost 3 bases to trimming and J lost 5 bases, with 13 bases between them. From germline, CDR1 is ENHRY and CDR2 SYGVKD. This CDR3 reads CAISDQVIPNEKLFF. CDR3 DNA sequence: TGTGCCATCAGTGACCAGGTGATACCGAATGAAAAACTGTTTTTT.

Comment on this clonotype: Given a much more abundant clone one base away, this may be a read error. V is TRBV7-8 and J is TRBJ2-7; the match to TRBD2 covers 8 bases. V shed 2 bases and J 0 bases; nucleotides not matched to a gene: 3. This CDR3 contains 15 residues. Germline V lookup: CDR1 SGHVS, CDR2 FQNEAQ. CDR3 residues: CASSLKRGSSYEQYF. In DNA, the CDR3 is TGTGCCAGCAGCTTAAAGCGGGGGAGCTCCTACGAGCAGTACTTC.

There are a few counts of this clonotype. The chain carries TRBV20-1 and TRBJ1-1, with D uncertain. The CDR3 runs to 10 residues. V gave up 3 bases and J gave up 13 bases, with 12 bases separating them. Per the germline V gene, CDR1 is DFQATT and CDR2 is SNEGSKA (reference sequence). CDR3 sequence: CSASDRVGFF. DNA for the CDR3: TGCAGTGCTAGTGATAGGGTAGGTTTCTTT.

This clonotype has at least ten counts. The chain uses TRBV6-2 or TRBV6-3 and TRBJ2-2, with 10 bases lining up with TRBD2. Looked up from germline, CDR1 is MNHEY and CDR2 is SVGEGT. CDR3 length: 15 residues. V gave up 4 bases and J gave up 3 bases; unmatched junction bases: 2. CDR3 residues: CASSWLAGDTGELFF. The DNA of the CDR3 is TGTGCCAGCAGTTGGCTAGCGGGAGACACCGGGGAGCTGTTTTTT.

This clonotype was found many times. This sequence joins TRBV18 and TRBJ2-5; no clear D gene. This CDR3 comprises 14 residues. Germline V gene lookup returns CDR1 KGHSH and CDR2 LQKENI. Trimming left V 2 bases short and J 1 base short, with 8 bases between. In DNA form, the CDR3 reads TGTGCCAGCTCACCAGGGCTGGGCCAAGAGACCCAGTACTTC. As protein: CASSPGLGQETQYF.

This sequence joins TRBV18 and TRBJ2-7, with D tentatively TRBD2 (6 bases). Germline CDR1 and CDR2: KGHSH and LQKENI. The CDR3 has 16 residues. The V end was cut by 4 bases, the J end by 1 base, with 17 bases between. CDR3: CASSLGEEGRSYEQYF. CDR3 sequence (DNA): TGTGCCAGCTCACTGGGAGAGGAGGGTCGTTCCTACGAGCAGTACTTC.

V usage is TRBV29-1 and J usage is TRBJ2-7; TRBD1 might be the D (6 bases). CDR3 length: 14 residues. Germline CDR1 reads SQVTM; CDR2 reads ANQGSEA. V was clipped by 6 bases and J by 2 bases, with 17 bases between them. CDR3: CSVIKGQLPYEQYF. The CDR3, as DNA: TGCAGCGTGATCAAAGGACAGCTTCCCTACGAGCAGTACTTC.

Many counts were recorded for this clonotype. The chain joins TRBV5-1 to TRBJ2-7; no clear D. The CDR3 sequence is 13 residues long. The V and J ends lost 0 bases and 6 bases respectively, with 10 bases between them. Germline V gives CDR1 SGHRS, CDR2 YFSETQ. CDR3 region: CASSLATQAEQYF. Here the CDR3 DNA reads TGCGCCAGCAGCTTGGCTACTCAAGCCGAGCAGTACTTC.

The chain joins TRBV20-1 to TRBJ2-2; TRBD2 agrees at 10 bases. CDR3 size: 14 residues. V lost 6 bases, J lost 6 bases, and 7 bases stayed unmatched. Germline V lookup: CDR1 DFQATT, CDR2 SNEGSKA (reference sequence). DNA of the CDR3: TGCAGTGCGGTATTAGCGGGAGGCGCCGGGGAGCTGTTTTTT. Its translation is CSAVLAGGAGELFF.

This clonotype was observed a few times. This chain links TRBV4-3 with TRBJ2-3, with D maybe TRBD1 (6 bases). Germline loops: CDR1 LGHNA, CDR2 YSLEER. Deletions cut 1 base from V and 6 bases from J, with 14 bases between. This CDR3 comprises 15 residues. In DNA form, the CDR3 reads TGCGCCAGCAGCCAAGGTGGAGCTGGGGGCGATACGCAGTATTTT. It codes for CASSQGGAGGDTQYF.

The rearrangement joins TRBV6-5 to TRBJ2-1; no definite D call. V lost 0 bases, J lost 6 bases, and 15 bases lay in between. CDR1 is MNHEY, CDR2 SVGAGI, per germline. The CDR3 is 16 amino acids. CDR3 region: CASSYSIGGLANEQFF. CDR3 DNA: TGTGCCAGCAGTTACTCGATTGGTGGTTTGGCCAATGAGCAGTTCTTC.

CDR3 sequence (DNA): TGTGCCATCAGTGAGTCGAGGGCGGCCGGGGAGCTGTTTTTT. Its translation: CAISESRAAGELFF. The rearrangement uses TRBV10-3 and TRBJ2-2; tentative D call: TRBD2 (5 bases). The V end was cut by 0 bases, the J end by 6 bases, with 8 bases between. CDR1 and CDR2 (germline): ENHRY, SYGVKD. The CDR3 spans 14 residues.

The V call is TRBV28, the J call TRBJ1-2; 8 nucleotides agree with TRBD1. Germline assignment: CDR1 MDHEN and CDR2 SYDVKM. The CDR3 extends over 15 amino acids. V lost 5 bases to trimming and J lost 4 bases; unmatched junction nucleotides: 9. CDR3 region: CASSPIDRGTYGYTF. CDR3 bases: TGTGCCAGCAGTCCCATCGACAGGGGTACCTATGGCTACACCTTC.

The V gene is TRBV7-9, the J gene TRBJ2-7, with D tentatively TRBD1 or TRBD2 (5 bases each). Germline V gene sequence: CDR1 SEHNR, CDR2 FQNEAQ (reference sequence). Trimming shortened V by 7 bases and J by 6 bases, and 16 bases separated the two germline ends. This CDR3 is 13 amino acids long. The CDR3 region has the DNA TGTGCCAGCACAATCCGGGGTGGGGGCGAGCAGTACTTC. Its translation: CASTIRGGGEQYF. The whole variable domain, filled in from reference TRBV7-9 and TRBJ2-7, reads DTGVSQNPRHKITKRGQNVTFRCDPISEHNRLYWYRQTLGQGPEFLTYFQNEAQLEKSRLLSDRFSAERPKGSFSTLEIQRTEQGDSAMYLCASTIRGGGEQYFGPGTRLTVT.

V and J are TRBV12-3 or TRBV12-4 and TRBJ2-3; D is undetermined. The CDR3 extends over 14 amino acids. Deletions cut 5 bases from V and 4 bases from J, with 13 bases between. CDR3 protein: CASSPDLNPDTQYF. The CDR3 DNA follows: TGTGCCAGCAGTCCTGACTTGAATCCAGATACGCAGTATTTT.

This clonotype was recorded at least ten times. This chain connects TRBV5-1 to TRBJ2-3; TRBD1 is a possible D gene (6 bases). The CDR3 has 15 residues. Looked up from germline, CDR1 is SGHRS and CDR2 is YFSETQ. Trimming stripped 2 bases from V and 5 bases from J, with 15 bases between. CDR3 nucleotide sequence: TGCGCCAGCAGCTTCTGGCGTCAAGGGGGAGATACGCAGTATTTT. Translated, it gives CASSFWRQGGDTQYF.

The chain links TRBV20-1 to TRBJ2-1; 8 positions match TRBD1. V lost 0 bases to trimming and J lost 7 bases; unmatched junction nucleotides: 8. There are 15 residues in the CDR3. The germline CDR1 and CDR2 sequences are DFQATT and SNEGSKA (reference sequence). CDR3 loop: CSARERQGARNEQFF. The DNA for the CDR3 is TGCAGTGCTAGAGAGAGGCAGGGGGCGAGGAATGAGCAGTTCTTC.

V is TRBV29-1 and J is TRBJ1-5, with D tentatively TRBD1 (6 bases). The CDR3 contains 14 residues. Trimming cost V 4 bases and J 2 bases, with 12 bases left between them. CDR1 SQVTM and CDR2 ANQGSEA come from the germline V gene. CDR3 loop: CSVVIQGGNQPQHF. DNA for the CDR3: TGCAGCGTTGTGATACAGGGAGGCAATCAGCCCCAGCATTTT.

This chain links TRBV9 with TRBJ1-4, with a possible D match to TRBD1 (6 bases). Trimming left V 6 bases short and J 7 bases short, with 16 bases between. The CDR3 is 14 residues long. CDR1 SGDLS and CDR2 YYNGEE come from the germline V gene. DNA of the CDR3: TGTGCCAGCAACCTGGGGGGGCCCAGTGAAAAACTGTTTTTT. It codes for CASNLGGPSEKLFF.

This clonotype has at least ten counts. The V gene is TRBV6-6, the J gene TRBJ1-5, with D unresolved. Per germline, CDR1 MNHNY and CDR2 SVGAGI (reference sequence). The CDR3 extends over 13 amino acids. Trimming pared 7 bases from V and 2 bases from J, leaving 9 bases between. The CDR3 nucleotides read TGTGCCAGCACCCCTGGGGGCAATCAGCCCCAGCATTTT. Encoded protein: CASTPGGNQPQHF.

This clonotype was recorded at least ten times. The J gene is TRBJ2-1, the V gene TRBV5-1; no definite D call. The V gene lost 4 bases and the J gene lost 5 bases, with 7 bases spanning the gap. Germline-derived CDR1 and CDR2 are SGHRS and YFSETQ. The length of the CDR3 is 12 residues. The CDR3 loop is CASSIQHNEQFF. Here the CDR3 DNA reads TGCGCCAGCAGCATACAGCACAATGAGCAGTTCTTC.

This clonotype was counted a few times. The chain has TRBV19 and TRBJ1-1; D perhaps matches TRBD1 (5 bases). V was shortened by 8 bases and J by 4 bases, with 23 bases between the two germline ends. From germline, CDR1 is LNHDA and CDR2 SQIVND (reference sequence). There are 16 residues in the CDR3. CDR3 in amino acids: CASETPPGRTSTEAFF. The CDR3 DNA follows: TGTGCCAGTGAGACGCCCCCAGGGCGGACGAGCACTGAAGCTTTCTTT.

The table lists this clonotype with many counts. The chain carries TRBV20-1 and TRBJ2-4; 8 bases fit TRBD2. This CDR3 contains 12 residues. The junction had 7 bases not matched to a gene; V was cut back by 6 bases and J by 9 bases. Per germline, CDR1 DFQATT and CDR2 SNEGSKA (reference sequence). The CDR3: CSAAGLGGIQYF. CDR3 DNA: TGCAGTGCCGCGGGACTAGGTGGCATTCAGTACTTC.

The rearrangement links TRBV7-9 to TRBJ2-3; maybe TRBD2 (5 bases). Germline CDR1 SEHNR, CDR2 FQNEAQ (reference sequence). V was pared by 5 bases and J by 3 bases, with 12 bases between. The length of the CDR3 is 14 residues. This CDR3 reads CASSPEGRTDTQYF. In DNA form, the CDR3 reads TGTGCCAGCAGCCCAGAGGGTCGGACAGATACGCAGTATTTT.

The J gene is TRBJ2-1, the V gene TRBV12-3 or TRBV12-4; possibly TRBD2 for D (7 bases). CDR3 length: 12 residues. V dropped 6 bases and J dropped 6 bases, with 9 bases sitting between them. The CDR3 sequence: CASRGGANEQFF. The CDR3 coding sequence is TGTGCCAGCAGGGGGGGGGCCAATGAGCAGTTCTTC.

This clonotype appeared many times. The chain uses TRBV6-1 and TRBJ1-1, with a possible D match to TRBD1 (6 bases). CDR1 is MNHNS and CDR2 is SASEGT in the germline V gene. Trimming left V 5 bases short and J 1 base short, with 14 bases between. The CDR3 extends over 15 amino acids. The CDR3 reads CASSSLGHSNTEAFF. The CDR3 DNA is TGTGCCAGCAGTAGCCTGGGACACTCGAACACTGAAGCTTTCTTT.